This TCR beta chain was sequenced for a study of blood T cell repertoires in COVID-19 (dated by TCRdb to the early 2020s). For the wider study: ImmuneRACE Cohort 3 recovered participants were defined by two consecutive negative NP/OP PCR tests, healthcare professional clearance, or symptom resolution. Samples covering the acute and convalescent phases of COVID-19 were provided by collaborators in the United States, Italy and Spain. The prospective study material was composed of cDNA or gDNA derived from T cells, B-cell-depleted T cells, or PBMCs. The dataset comprised deeply sampled blood TCRbeta repertoires from subjects exposed to, actively infected with, or recovered from COVID-19. The repertoires were released in a freely available public database intended as a resource for research on the immune response to SARS-CoV-2. The samples were drawn from the first 160 participants of the ongoing ImmuneRACE study and from 1,254 subjects provided by 6 global collaborators. The sample metadata nearly always contained a de-identified subject ID, COVID-19 status, age in years and sex. Where available, HLA class I and class II types were obtained from metadata supplied by the sample provider rather than from assay-based typing.

The immunoSEQ Assay, a bias-controlled multiplex PCR, was used to amplify TCRbeta CDR3 regions from genomic DNA. The original methods were these. Nucleated cell counts per sample were estimated from amplification of reference gene primers within the assay. To quantify the absolute abundance of each unique TCRbeta CDR3 rearrangement, sequence reads were collapsed and filtered. For each sample, productive Simpson clonality was calculated as the square root of Simpson's diversity index over productive rearrangements. Here the immuneACCESS table is served through TCRdb, limited to in-frame sequences with V and J called. Missing clones are a known gap in these copies; in checked studies unresolved V genes cover under half, and the rest lacks a known reason. The V and J calls and the clone size are those of that table, but D and trimming were determined from the DNA. The sample has 200,000 or so clones on record, over 75% of them singletons. The ten top clones hold 7.2% of the sample.

Study-wide conclusions, independent of this receptor: How much clinical and demographic metadata was included differed by source and by participant, and the metadata was provided uncurated.

This clone was observed once. No antigen is known for it. Per-base quality was not reported, and no clone a single base away is much larger than it. In the prospective study, participants were 18 to 89 years old, resided in fewer than 25 geographic areas of the United States, and were enrolled through a virtual design. In the prospective study, cohorts were assigned on the basis of participant-reported clinical history obtained from a screening survey and a study questionnaire. In the prospective study, mobile phlebotomists collected whole blood, serum and a nasopharyngeal or oropharyngeal swab from each participant. Over a roughly two-month period, participants in the prospective study had the option of providing additional blood draws and questionnaires. Before DNA extraction, blood samples from the prospective study were shipped at room temperature or frozen. From the germline V gene, CDR1 is ENHRY and CDR2 is SYGVKD. There are 15 amino acids in the CDR3, from cysteine to phenylalanine inclusive. CDR3 DNA is the only sequence kept; it has 45 bases, read in frame from the first base. V is cut by 0 bases and J by 5 bases, and the space between the germline ends is 13 bases.

The TCR sequence derives from a man aged 25-45 years in a cohort exposed to, infected with or recovered from COVID-19 (not recorded which). The sequence is built from TRBV10-3 and TRBJ2-5; a weak D assignment points to TRBD1 (5 bases agree). Sequencing was done on a sample of PBMCs or T cells enriched from blood (not recorded which). The CDR3 is CAISESQQGTETQYF. The nucleotide sequence reads TGTGCCATCAGTGAGTCCCAGCAGGGTACGGAGACCCAGTACTTC.